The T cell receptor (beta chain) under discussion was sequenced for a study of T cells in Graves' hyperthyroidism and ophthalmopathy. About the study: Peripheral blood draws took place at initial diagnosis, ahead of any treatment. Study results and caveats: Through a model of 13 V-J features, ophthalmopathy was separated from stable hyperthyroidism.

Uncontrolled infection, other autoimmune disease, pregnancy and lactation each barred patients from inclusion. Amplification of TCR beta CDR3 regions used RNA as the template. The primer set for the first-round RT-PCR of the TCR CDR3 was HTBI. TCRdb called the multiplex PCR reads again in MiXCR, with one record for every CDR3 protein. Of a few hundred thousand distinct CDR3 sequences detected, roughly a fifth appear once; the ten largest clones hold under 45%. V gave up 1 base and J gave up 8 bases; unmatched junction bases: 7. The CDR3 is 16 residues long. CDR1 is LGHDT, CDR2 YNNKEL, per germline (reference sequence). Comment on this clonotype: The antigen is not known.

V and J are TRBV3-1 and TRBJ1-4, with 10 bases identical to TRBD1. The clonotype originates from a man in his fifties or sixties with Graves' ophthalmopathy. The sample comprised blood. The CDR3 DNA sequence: TGTGCCAGCAGCCAAGCTAACCGGGACAGGGGAGAAAAACTGTTTTTT. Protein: CASSQANRDRGEKLFF.